These 14 T cell receptor beta chains originate from one sample sequenced in a study of regulatory T cells in long-lasting Graves disease. Time point: newly diagnosed GD, antithyroid drugs for less than 3 months. The TCR library used RNA extracted from PBMCs. TCR beta libraries were built with iRepertoire HTBI primers and Arm-PCR of CDR3 regions. TCRdb re-derived calls from the multiplex PCR reads in MiXCR, one entry per CDR3 protein. The sample contains about 330,000 distinct CDR3 sequences, around 15% of which appear only once. A further study also used this sample, focusing on T cells in Graves' hyperthyroidism and ophthalmopathy.

Sequenced here: peripheral blood mononuclear cells (PBMCs), sampled at new diagnosis, from a patient treated with antithyroid drugs. The receptors originated from a woman between 18 and 29 years old with Graves disease.

As regards this clonotype: A much larger clone is a single base away; this may be a read error. This sequence joins TRBV7-9 and TRBJ2-1, with 9 bases fitting TRBD2. The CDR3 spans 13 residues. The germline V gene has CDR1 SEHNR and CDR2 FQNEAQ (reference sequence). The CDR3 is CASSSPWLAGQLF. The CDR3 coding sequence is TGTGCCAGCAGCTCACCTTGGCTAGCGGGGCAGCTCTTC.

This clonotype has a handful of counts. This rearrangement joins TRBV19 to TRBJ1-6; tentatively, D is TRBD1 (5 bases). The germline gives CDR1 LNHDA, CDR2 SQIVND (reference sequence). CDR3 length equals 17 residues. The ends were cut back, 3 bases at V and 7 bases at J, with 19 bases in the middle. The CDR3 sequence is CASSIDPRTRRNSPLHF. The CDR3 region has the DNA TGTGCCAGTAGTATCGACCCTCGGACAAGGAGGAATTCACCCCTCCACTTT.

The chain joins TRBV30 to TRBJ2-5, with D perhaps matching TRBD2 (6 bases). The J call may be in error: the DNA end matches TRBJ2-1 better. The length of the CDR3 is 14 residues. Per the germline V gene, CDR1 is GTSNPN and CDR2 is SVGIG (reference sequence). The CDR3, as DNA: TGTGCCTGGAGCGTATCGGAACTAGCCTATGAGCAGTTCTTC. It translates to CAWSVSELAYEQFF.

This rearrangement joins TRBV5-1 to TRBJ1-6, with D possibly being TRBD1 (6 bases). Trimming pared 4 bases from V and 6 bases from J, leaving 17 bases between. Germline V CDR1 and CDR2: SGHRS, YFSETQ. The CDR3 has 16 amino acids. DNA for the CDR3: TGCGCCAGCAGCAGGGGGTCGGGGGCAAGTAATTCACCCCTCCACTTT. Its translation: CASSRGSGASNSPLHF.

The J gene is TRBJ2-1, the V gene TRBV14; the D is unclear. V was cut by 3 bases and J by 9 bases, with 12 bases left in between. Germline assignment: CDR1 SGHDN and CDR2 FVKESK. CDR3 length equals 13 residues. The CDR3 region is CASSQDIVGEQFF. The CDR3 coding sequence is TGTGCCAGCAGCCAGGATATAGTGGGTGAGCAGTTCTTC.

This clonotype was seen repeatedly, ten times or more. The chain uses TRBV2 and TRBJ2-1; TRBD1 aligns across 7 bases. With the DNA end fitting TRBJ2-5 better, the J assignment may be wrong. Germline loops: CDR1 SNHLY, CDR2 FYNNEI. The CDR3 has 14 residues. The CDR3, as DNA: TGTGCCAGCAGTGAAGCGACAGGGTTAAAGACCCAGTACTTC. Its translation: CASSEATGLKTQYF.

This clonotype was counted only a few times. CDR3 bases: TGTGCCAGCAGTGATCGTACCGGGACAGAAAGCACAGATACGCAGTATTTT. Translating it yields CASSDRTGTESTDTQYF. The chain joins TRBV25-1 to TRBJ2-3; TRBD1 agrees at 7 bases. Losses at the gene ends were 3 bases for V and 0 bases for J; bases not matched to a gene: 9. This CDR3 is 17 amino acids long. The germline V gene has CDR1 MGHDK and CDR2 SYGVNS.

The chain combines TRBV5-6 with TRBJ1-2; tentative D call: TRBD1 (5 bases). The V end lost 3 bases, the J end lost 5 bases, and 14 bases lay between the germline ends. The CDR3 extends over 14 amino acids. Germline V gene data show CDR1 as SGHDT and CDR2 as YYEEEE. The CDR3 bases are TGTGCCAGCAGCTCATCAGGGCTTTTATATGGCTACACCTTC. Translation gives CASSSSGLLYGYTF.

In its sample, this clonotype was seen many times. The chain carries TRBV5-1 and TRBJ1-1; 8 bases are a match to TRBD1. The germline V gene has CDR1 SGHRS and CDR2 YFSETQ. The CDR3 loop spans 14 amino acids. Unmatched junction bases numbered 4, after V lost 3 bases and J lost 3 bases. The CDR3 protein is CASSSSQGDTEAFF. The CDR3 DNA reads TGCGCCAGCAGCTCGTCACAGGGGGACACTGAAGCTTTCTTT.

This clonotype showed up just a few times. The V gene is TRBV7-6, the J gene TRBJ1-4; a weak D match, TRBD1 (6 bases). V was cut by 1 base and J by 4 bases, with 13 bases left in between. Germline CDR1 reads SGHVS; CDR2 reads FNYEAQ. The CDR3 sequence is 16 residues long. DNA of the CDR3: TGTGCCAGCAGCTTAGATACAGGGAGACTTAATGAAAAACTGTTTTTT. Its protein product is CASSLDTGRLNEKLFF. The full variable domain, with the rest looked up from reference TRBV7-6 and TRBJ1-4, is GAGVSQSPRYKVTKRGQDVALRCDPISGHVSLYWYRQALGQGPEFLTYFNYEAQQDKSGLPNDRFSAERPEGSISTLTIQRTEQRDSAMYRCASSLDTGRLNEKLFFGSGTQLSVL.

There are many counts of this clonotype. This chain uses TRBV5-8 with TRBJ2-5, with 8 bases aligning to TRBD1. The CDR3 runs 14 residues. CDR1 and CDR2 from the germline V gene are SGHTS and YDEGEE. The V gene end was trimmed by 0 bases and the J gene end by 4 bases; junction bases not matched to a gene: 2. The CDR3, as DNA: TGTGCCAGCAGCTTGGACAGGGGGTTAGAGACCCAGTACTTC. It translates to CASSLDRGLETQYF.

This clonotype was detected many times. This chain connects TRBV11-2 to TRBJ2-7; D might be TRBD1 (6 bases). Germline V CDR1 and CDR2: SGHAT, FQNNGV. Trimming shortened V by 2 bases and J by 4 bases, and 12 bases separated the two germline ends. The CDR3 is 14 amino acids. The CDR3: CASSLSGDQYEQYF. As DNA, the CDR3 is TGTGCCAGCAGCTTATCAGGGGACCAATACGAGCAGTACTTC.

At least ten counts were recorded for this clonotype. The chain is built from TRBV7-3 and TRBJ2-3; a possible D gene is TRBD2 (6 bases). The CDR3 runs to 13 residues. The V end lost 5 bases, the J end lost 4 bases, and 10 bases lay between the germline ends. Germline V gene data show CDR1 as SGHTA and CDR2 as FQGTGA. CDR3 loop: CASSRSGPDTQYF. The DNA for the CDR3 is TGTGCCAGCAGCCGTAGCGGACCAGATACGCAGTATTTT.

Concerning this clonotype: The junction departs from the called germline gene at one end, perhaps through a read error. The chain uses TRBV4-2 and TRBJ2-1, with 9 bases aligning to TRBD1. CDR3 length: 15 amino acids. Germline assignment: CDR1 LGHNA and CDR2 YNFKEQ. CDR3: CASSQGDRANNDQFF. The CDR3 DNA sequence: TGTGCCAGCAGCCAAGGGGACAGGGCGAACAATGATCAGTTCTTC.